Presented here are 23 T cell receptor beta chains from one specimen sequenced in a study of control samples from healthy donors and cancer patients. Here immunoSEQ multiplex PCR was the method, and the copy in TCRdb shows in-frame clones only, minus some. The sample has almost 85,000 clones; 75% to 85% are singletons. Sequencing was performed on PBMCs. These receptors were obtained from a man aged 55-75 years with head and neck cancer.

The chain has TRBV10-3 and TRBJ1-1; 7 bases match TRBD1. The CDR3 has 13 amino acids. Germline V lookup: CDR1 ENHRY, CDR2 SYGVKD. CDR3 DNA sequence: TGTGCGGCAGTACGGGACAGGAACACTGAAGCTTTCTTT. Amino acids: CAAVRDRNTEAFF.

A word on this clone: Other DNA sequences from this sample encode an identical CDR3 as well. DNA for the CDR3: TGTGCCAGCAGTGATTTGGGACAGGCTATCTTTGACACTGAAGCTTTCTTT. Amino acid sequence: CASSDLGQAIFDTEAFF. V gene TRBV2 combines with J gene TRBJ1-1, with 8 bases identical to TRBD1. V gave up 3 bases and J gave up 3 bases; unmatched junction bases: 12. There are 17 residues in the CDR3. CDR1 and CDR2 from the germline V gene are SNHLY and FYNNEI.

The chain carries TRBV5-1 and TRBJ2-4; 10 bases are a match to TRBD1. This CDR3 contains 20 residues. Germline CDR1 SGHRS, CDR2 YFSETQ. V shed 4 bases, J shed 0 bases, and the junction held 16 bases outside the gene matches. The CDR3 here is CASSAAPGQGTGLAKNIQYF. The CDR3 DNA follows: TGCGCCAGCAGCGCAGCGCCGGGACAGGGGACCGGTCTAGCCAAAAACATTCAGTACTTC.

The rearrangement uses TRBV7-9 and TRBJ2-3; 7 bases align to TRBD1. This CDR3 comprises 13 residues. Germline V gene data show CDR1 as SEHNR and CDR2 as FQNEAQ (reference sequence). The V segment lost 7 bases and the J segment 5 bases; nucleotides outside the gene matches: 6. The CDR3 DNA reads as TGTGCCAGCACCGTGACAGGGTTAGATACGCAGTATTTT. This translates into CASTVTGLDTQYF.

This chain joins TRBV29-1 and TRBJ2-1, with 13 positions matching TRBD2. This CDR3 comprises 16 residues. Trimming took 0 bases from V and 6 from J; bases not matched to a gene: 5. Germline values: CDR1 SQVTM, CDR2 ANQGSEA. CDR3 nucleotides: TGCAGCGTTGAAGAGGGACTAGCGGGATCTTTCAATGAGCAGTTCTTC. Translated: CSVEEGLAGSFNEQFF.

The chain links TRBV5-1 to TRBJ1-2; maybe TRBD1 (5 bases). The germline CDR1 and CDR2 sequences are SGHRS and YFSETQ. Trimming left V 4 bases short and J 0 bases short, with 16 bases between. The CDR3 runs to 16 residues. The CDR3 sequence: CASSPTTTVTNYGYTF. The DNA of the CDR3 is TGCGCCAGCAGCCCCACCACGACAGTCACTAACTATGGCTACACCTTC. The full variable domain, with the rest looked up from reference TRBV5-1 and TRBJ1-2, is KAGVTQTPRYLIKTRGQQVTLSCSPISGHRSVSWYQQTPGQGLQFLFEYFSETQRNKGNFPGRFSGRQFSNSRSEMNVSTLELGDSALYLCASSPTTTVTNYGYTFGSGTRLTVV.

This chain uses TRBV18 with TRBJ1-4; the D gene is possibly TRBD1 (5 bases). From germline, CDR1 is KGHSH and CDR2 LQKENI. The CDR3 has 15 residues. Trimming removed 5 bases at V and 0 bases at J, with 10 bases between. As DNA, the CDR3 is TGTGCCAGCTCAAAAGGGGAAGCAACTAATGAAAAACTGTTTTTT. It is translated as CASSKGEATNEKLFF.

The chain has TRBV2 and TRBJ2-7, with 7 positions matching TRBD1. The CDR3 extends over 14 amino acids. J gave up 4 bases and V 3 bases, and 6 bases lay outside the gene matches. Germline CDR1 and CDR2: SNHLY and FYNNEI. CDR3 nucleotide sequence: TGTGCCAGCAGTGAGGACAGGCTGGGTTACGAGCAGTACTTC. Encoded protein: CASSEDRLGYEQYF.

This clone came up once. V gene TRBV3-1 (or the pseudogene TRBV3-2) combines with J gene TRBJ2-3, with D possibly being TRBD2 (5 bases). Germline assignment: CDR1 LGHDT and CDR2 YNNKEL (reference sequence). Trimming removed 2 bases at V and 11 bases at J, with 14 bases between. The CDR3 runs 13 residues. The CDR3 sequence: CASSQIERSMQYF. The CDR3 DNA is TGTGCCAGCAGCCAAATCGAGCGGAGCATGCAGTATTTT.

The rearrangement links TRBV5-4 to TRBJ1-4; no reliable D call. Germline loops: CDR1 SGHNT, CDR2 YYREEE (reference sequence). The germline V and J ends were trimmed by 3 bases and 7 bases, with 10 bases remaining between them. This CDR3 has 13 residues. The CDR3 nucleotides are TGTGCCAGCAGCTCCCGGCCCCTTGAAAAACTGTTTTTT. Translating it yields CASSSRPLEKLFF.

V usage is TRBV18 and J usage is TRBJ2-2; 12 nucleotides agree with TRBD2. J was trimmed by 3 bases and V by 1 base; bases with no gene match: 3. Germline values: CDR1 KGHSH, CDR2 LQKENI. This CDR3 has 17 amino acids. The CDR3 nucleotides are TGTGCCAGCTCACCACGCCTAGCGGGAGGGGACACCGGGGAGCTGTTTTTT. This sequence encodes CASSPRLAGGDTGELFF.

The sample holds a few counts of this clone. The genes are TRBV5-5 and TRBJ2-7; TRBD1 or TRBD2 may be the D gene (5 bases each). Germline V lookup: CDR1 SGHKS, CDR2 YYEKEE (reference sequence). This CDR3 is built from 13 residues. V was cut by 5 bases and J by 4 bases, with 13 bases left in between. The CDR3 DNA sequence: TGTGCCAGCAGACTGTCCGGGGCGTACGAGCAGTACTTC. This sequence encodes CASRLSGAYEQYF.

CDR3 protein: CASSDQDRGAYNEQFF. The DNA for the CDR3 is TGTGCCAGCAGCGACCAAGACAGGGGCGCTTACAATGAGCAGTTCTTC. The chain is built from TRBV21-1 and TRBJ2-1; no DNA check was done on the table's D call, TRBD1. TRBV21-1 is marked as a pseudogene. This CDR3 contains 16 residues.

This chain joins TRBV6-5 and TRBJ2-1; D perhaps matches TRBD1 (5 bases). V lost 6 bases to trimming and J lost 2 bases, with 11 bases between them. The CDR3 runs 14 residues. The germline gives CDR1 MNHEY, CDR2 SVGAGI. The CDR3, as DNA: TGTGCCAGCAGGGTCCTGGACACCTACAATGAGCAGTTCTTC. Protein product: CASRVLDTYNEQFF.

This clone has a handful of counts. This rearrangement joins TRBV19 to TRBJ1-5; 9 bases are a match to TRBD1. Germline V gene lookup returns CDR1 LNHDA and CDR2 SQIVND (reference sequence). There are 15 residues in the CDR3. Trimming took 5 bases from V and 2 from J; bases not matched to a gene: 4. The CDR3 coding sequence is TGTGCCAGTAGTCAAACAGGGGGCGGCAATCAGCCCCAGCATTTT. Protein product: CASSQTGGGNQPQHF.

This clone occurred once. The V call is TRBV27, the J call TRBJ1-1; the match to TRBD1 covers 8 bases. The germline V gene has CDR1 MNHEY and CDR2 SMNVEV (reference sequence). Trimming cost V 6 bases and J 1 base; bases outside gene matches: 13. CDR3 length: 17 residues. Here the CDR3 reads CASRTKLRGPSNTEAFF. CDR3 nucleotide sequence: TGTGCCAGCAGGACGAAGCTCAGGGGGCCATCGAACACTGAAGCTTTCTTT.

The chain combines TRBV6-5 with TRBJ2-7; D is unclear. Deletions cut 5 bases from V and 0 bases from J, with 14 bases between. Germline CDR1 and CDR2: MNHEY and SVGAGI. This CDR3 comprises 15 residues. CDR3 nucleotide sequence: TGTGCCAGCAGTAAGACACGGTCGGGCTCCTACGAGCAGTACTTC. This translates into CASSKTRSGSYEQYF.

This rearrangement joins TRBV5-5 to TRBJ2-5, with D perhaps matching TRBD1 (5 bases). The germline V gene has CDR1 SGHKS and CDR2 YYEKEE (reference sequence). V was trimmed by 4 bases and J by 0 bases, leaving 13 bases between them. This CDR3 comprises 15 residues. CDR3 protein: CASSPGQGNQETQYF. The CDR3 DNA sequence: TGTGCCAGCAGCCCCGGGCAGGGCAACCAAGAGACCCAGTACTTC. The full variable domain, completed using reference TRBV5-5 and TRBJ2-5, is DAGVTQSPTHLIKTRGQQVTLRCSPISGHKSVSWYQQVLGQGPQFIFQYYEKEERGRGNFPDRFSARQFPNYSSELNVNALLLGDSALYLCASSPGQGNQETQYFGPGTRLLVL.

The rearrangement links TRBV7-9 to TRBJ2-6, with no clear D. The CDR3 has 15 amino acids. Germline V gene sequence: CDR1 SEHNR, CDR2 FQNEAQ (reference sequence). The V end was cut by 3 bases, the J end by 0 bases, with 6 bases between. CDR3 sequence reads: CASSLQPSGANVLTF. For the CDR3, the DNA is TGTGCCAGCAGCTTGCAGCCCTCTGGGGCCAACGTCCTGACTTTC.

V gene TRBV11-2 combines with J gene TRBJ2-7; no definite D call. Germline-derived CDR1 and CDR2 are SGHAT and FQNNGV. This CDR3 comprises 13 residues. Trimming removed 1 base from V and 4 bases from J, with 8 bases in between. CDR3 bases: TGTGCCAGCAGCTTAGGGCTATTTTACGAGCAGTACTTC. This sequence encodes CASSLGLFYEQYF.

This rearrangement joins TRBV7-2 to TRBJ2-7; 7 bases match TRBD1. This CDR3 is built from 13 residues. V was clipped by 4 bases and J by 6 bases; unmatched bases: 6. The germline V gene encodes CDR1 SGHTA and CDR2 FQGNSA. The CDR3 nucleotides read TGTGCCAGCAGCTCGAGACAGGGATCCGAGCAGTACTTC. Its translation is CASSSRQGSEQYF. Drawing the rest from reference TRBV7-2 and TRBJ2-7, the complete variable domain is GAGVSQSPSNKVTEKGKDVELRCDPISGHTALYWYRQSLGQGLEFLIYFQGNSAPDKSGLPSDRFSAERTGGSVSTLTIQRTQQEDSAVYLCASSSRQGSEQYFGPGTRLTVT.

The chain combines TRBV6-5 with TRBJ1-1; 7 positions match TRBD1. There are 14 residues in the CDR3. After removal of 6 bases from V and 1 base from J, the junction contained 5 bases not matched to a gene. CDR1 and CDR2 (germline): MNHEY, SVGAGI. The CDR3 nucleotides are TGTGCCAGCAGGCTCTGGACAGGGAACACTGAAGCTTTCTTT. It translates to CASRLWTGNTEAFF.

The gene calls are TRBV4-1 and TRBJ1-4; the D is unclear. Between the trimmed V and J ends, which lost 3 bases and 4 bases, there was a span of 18 bases. The CDR3 is 17 amino acids. The germline gives CDR1 MGHRA, CDR2 YSYEKL. The CDR3 protein is CASSHVNSGRVNEKLFF. The CDR3 DNA follows: TGCGCCAGCAGCCACGTTAACTCGGGCCGGGTTAATGAAAAACTGTTTTTT.